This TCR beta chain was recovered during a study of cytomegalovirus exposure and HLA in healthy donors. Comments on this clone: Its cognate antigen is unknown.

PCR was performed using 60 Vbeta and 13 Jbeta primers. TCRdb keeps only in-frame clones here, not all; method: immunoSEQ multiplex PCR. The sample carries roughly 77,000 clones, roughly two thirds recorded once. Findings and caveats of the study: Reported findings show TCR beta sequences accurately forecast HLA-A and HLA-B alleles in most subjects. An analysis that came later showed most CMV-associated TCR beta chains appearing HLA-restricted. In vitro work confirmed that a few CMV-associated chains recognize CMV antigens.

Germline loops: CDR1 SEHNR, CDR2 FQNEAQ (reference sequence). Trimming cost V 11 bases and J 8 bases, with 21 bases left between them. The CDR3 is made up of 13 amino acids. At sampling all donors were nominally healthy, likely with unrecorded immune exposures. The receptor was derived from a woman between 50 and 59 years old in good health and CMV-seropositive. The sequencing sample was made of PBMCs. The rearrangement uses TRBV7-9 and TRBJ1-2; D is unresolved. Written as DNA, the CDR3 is TGTGCCTGTACGGCGGGGAACCATGCGGGCTACACCTTC. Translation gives CACTAGNHAGYTF.